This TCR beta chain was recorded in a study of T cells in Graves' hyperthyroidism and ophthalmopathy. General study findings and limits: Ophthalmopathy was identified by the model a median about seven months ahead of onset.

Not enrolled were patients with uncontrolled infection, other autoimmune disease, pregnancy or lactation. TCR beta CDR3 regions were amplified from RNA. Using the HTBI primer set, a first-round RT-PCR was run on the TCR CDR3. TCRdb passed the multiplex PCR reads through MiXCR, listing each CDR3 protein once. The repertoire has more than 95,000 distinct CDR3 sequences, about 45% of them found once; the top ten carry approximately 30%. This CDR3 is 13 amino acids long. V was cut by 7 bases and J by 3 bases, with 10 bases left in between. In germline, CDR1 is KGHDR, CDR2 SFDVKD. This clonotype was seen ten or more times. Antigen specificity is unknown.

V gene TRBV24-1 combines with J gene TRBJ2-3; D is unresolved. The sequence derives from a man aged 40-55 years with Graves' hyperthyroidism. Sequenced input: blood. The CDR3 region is CATRGFRTDTQYF. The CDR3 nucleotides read TGTGCCACCAGAGGGTTTCGGACAGATACGCAGTATTTT.